The clone carrying this T cell receptor beta chain was detected only once. Its antigen is unknown. A read error may produce the germline difference seen at one junction end. The record originates from a study of STAT3 mutations in large granular lymphocyte leukemia. Overall study context: Roughly half of the longitudinally sequenced T-LGLL patients carried detectable canonical activating STAT3 mutations.

The study, taken as a whole, reports: All newly emerging clones after therapy were STAT3 wild type. Some patients had dominant TCR clones larger than their STAT3 mutant burden. In T-cell large granular lymphocyte leukemia, about half of patients showed multiple immunodominant subclonotypes.

This CDR3 is built from 17 residues. Germline loops: CDR1 LGHNA, CDR2 YNFKEQ. The method was immunoSEQ multiplex PCR; TCRdb's version includes in-frame clones alone and lacks a portion of them. The table shows some 15,000 clones, with 81% occurring only once. The rearrangement joins TRBV4-2 to TRBJ2-2; D perhaps matches TRBD1 (6 bases). The sequenced sample consisted of peripheral blood mononuclear cells. This TCR was sampled from a man between 60 and 75 years old with T-cell large granular lymphocyte leukemia. Some clones in this sample may be carry-over from other donors' samples. The CDR3 DNA follows: TGTGCCAGCAGGCAAGGTCTAGGGGGTTTGGGTACCGGGGAGCTGTTTTTT. Translated, it gives CASRQGLGGLGTGELFF.